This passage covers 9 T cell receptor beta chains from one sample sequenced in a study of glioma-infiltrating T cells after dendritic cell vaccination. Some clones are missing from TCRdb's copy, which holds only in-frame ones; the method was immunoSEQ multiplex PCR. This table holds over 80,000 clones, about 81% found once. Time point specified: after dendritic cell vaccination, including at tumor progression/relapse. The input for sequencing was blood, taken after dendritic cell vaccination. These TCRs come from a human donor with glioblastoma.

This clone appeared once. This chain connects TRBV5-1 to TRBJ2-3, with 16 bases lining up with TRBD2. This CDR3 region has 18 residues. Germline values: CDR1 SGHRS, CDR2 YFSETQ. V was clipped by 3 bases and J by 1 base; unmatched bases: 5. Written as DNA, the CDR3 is TGCGCCAGCAGCTGGTCGGGACTAGCGGGGGGGGGCACAGATACGCAGTATTTT. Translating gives CASSWSGLAGGGTDTQYF.

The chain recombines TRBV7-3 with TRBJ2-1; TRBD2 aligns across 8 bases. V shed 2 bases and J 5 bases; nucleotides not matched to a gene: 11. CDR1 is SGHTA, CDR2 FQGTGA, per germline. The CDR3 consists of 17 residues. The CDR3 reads CASSLYIYGRVNNEQFF. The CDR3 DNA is TGTGCCAGCAGCTTATATATTTACGGGAGGGTCAACAATGAGCAGTTCTTC.

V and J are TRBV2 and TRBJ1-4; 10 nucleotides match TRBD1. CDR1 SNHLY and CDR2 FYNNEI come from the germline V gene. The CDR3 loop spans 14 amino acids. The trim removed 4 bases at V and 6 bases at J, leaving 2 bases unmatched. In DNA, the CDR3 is TGTGCCAGCAGTGTGGACAGGGGGGATGAAAAACTGTTTTTT. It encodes CASSVDRGDEKLFF.

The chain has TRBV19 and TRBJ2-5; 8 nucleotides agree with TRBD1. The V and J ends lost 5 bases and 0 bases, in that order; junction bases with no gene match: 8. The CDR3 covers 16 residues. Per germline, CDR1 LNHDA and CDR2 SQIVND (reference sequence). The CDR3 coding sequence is TGTGCCAGTAGTTTAGCGGACAGGGTACACCAAGAGACCCAGTACTTC. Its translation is CASSLADRVHQETQYF.

The CDR3 nucleotides read TGTGCCAGCAGCCCCGGGTCTAGCGGGTGGGGGCAGTTCTTC. It is translated as CASSPGSSGWGQFF. V and J are TRBV11-1 and TRBJ2-1; 8 bases fit TRBD2. The CDR3 contains 14 residues. Germline V gene lookup returns CDR1 SGHAT and CDR2 FQDESV (reference sequence). V shed 5 bases and J 12 bases; nucleotides not matched to a gene: 12.

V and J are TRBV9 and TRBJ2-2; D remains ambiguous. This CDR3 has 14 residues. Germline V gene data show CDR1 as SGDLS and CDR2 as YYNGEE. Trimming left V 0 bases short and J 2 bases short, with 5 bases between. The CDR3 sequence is CASSVDYNTGELFF. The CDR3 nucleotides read TGTGCCAGCAGCGTAGACTATAACACCGGGGAGCTGTTTTTT.

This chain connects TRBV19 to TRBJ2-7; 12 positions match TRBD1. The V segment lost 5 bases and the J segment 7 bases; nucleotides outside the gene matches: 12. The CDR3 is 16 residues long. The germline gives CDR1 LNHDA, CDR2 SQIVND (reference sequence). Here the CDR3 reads CASSGRDRGQRWEQYF. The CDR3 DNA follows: TGTGCCAGTAGTGGGAGGGACAGGGGGCAACGTTGGGAGCAGTACTTC.

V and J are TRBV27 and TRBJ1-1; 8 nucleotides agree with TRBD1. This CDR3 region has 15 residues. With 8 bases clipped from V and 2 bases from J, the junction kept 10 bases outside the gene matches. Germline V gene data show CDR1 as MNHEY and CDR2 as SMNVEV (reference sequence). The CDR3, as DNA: TGTGCCAGCTCCAGGGGGCCAATATTTAACACTGAAGCTTTCTTT. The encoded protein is CASSRGPIFNTEAFF.

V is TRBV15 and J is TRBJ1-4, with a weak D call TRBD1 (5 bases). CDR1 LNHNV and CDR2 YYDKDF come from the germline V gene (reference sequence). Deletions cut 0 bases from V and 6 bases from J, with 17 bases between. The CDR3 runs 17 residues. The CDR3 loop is CATSRDRGAGGDEKLFF. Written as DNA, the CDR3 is TGTGCCACCAGCAGAGATCGCGGGGCGGGAGGGGATGAAAAACTGTTTTTT.